This T cell receptor (beta chain) was obtained from a study of spatial heterogeneity in lung cancer. Study results and caveats: Ubiquitous, expanded tumor-derived TCRs were more frequently observed in blood at resection than at follow-up.

The time point here: sample taken at primary tumor resection. From tumor, nontumor lung or frozen PBMC, whole RNA was taken unsorted for sequencing. Via MiXCR, TCRdb re-called the 5' RACE reads, giving one row per CDR3 protein. The repertoire holds just under 5,000 distinct CDR3 sequences, with over 25% as singletons. By proportion, this clonotype is medium-sized (0.01 to 0.1%). No antigen is known for it. Trimming shortened V by 6 bases and J by 4 bases, and 10 bases separated the two germline ends. This CDR3 is built from 12 residues. Germline V lookup: CDR1 SQVTM, CDR2 ANQGSEA. The material was PBMCs, obtained at surgery. V usage is TRBV29-1 and J usage is TRBJ2-1, with D hard to call. The source is a male donor with early-stage non-small cell lung cancer. CDR3 in amino acids: CSVTLGYNEQFF. For the CDR3, the DNA is TGCAGCGTGACCCTCGGATACAATGAGCAGTTCTTC.